This T cell receptor beta chain was identified in a study of T-cell reconstitution after alpha-beta-depleted transplantation in children. General study results and limits: Newly generated T cells supplied most T-cell counts and diversity one year post-transplant. Reportedly, only several hundred clones from non-depleted graft cells drove alpha-beta T-cell counts at about two months. Surviving recipient T cells and thymic progenitors produced the high day-60 TCRbeta diversity seen in some patients.

Library preparation (for TCRbeta) was performed with unique molecular identifiers. MiXCR, run by TCRdb on the PCR reads, gives a single entry per CDR3 protein. The profile shows around 960,000 distinct CDR3 sequences, about 29% of them singletons. This clonotype was seen only a few times. What it recognizes is unknown. Trimming pared 6 bases from V and 10 bases from J, leaving 15 bases between. Germline loops: CDR1 DFQATT, CDR2 SNEGSKA (reference sequence). The CDR3 covers 11 residues. This sample comprised PBMCs, mostly from graft donor cells, obtained 360 days after TCRalphabeta/CD19-depleted stem cell transplant. The J gene is TRBJ1-1, the V gene TRBV20-1; D is undetermined. This TCR was recovered from a boy under two years old who had a stem cell transplant for SCID, so the T cells may come from the graft donor. DNA for the CDR3: TGCAGTGCCAGTAGATCGGTCGGAGCTTTCTTT. It yields the protein CSASRSVGAFF.